Below are 12 T cell receptor beta chains sequenced from a single sample in a study of blood T cell repertoires in COVID-19. Repertoires were generated with immunoSEQ multiplex PCR, while TCRdb's copy carries only in-frame clones and drops some. The sample has more than 65,000 clones; 83% are singletons. The sample was peripheral blood. The receptors here all came from a man in his fifties with active COVID-19.

The chain is built from TRBV5-1 and TRBJ2-5; D is ambiguous. Germline assignment: CDR1 SGHRS and CDR2 YFSETQ. This CDR3 is built from 13 residues. Trimming removed 0 bases at V and 2 bases at J, with 5 bases between. In DNA, the CDR3 is TGCGCCAGCAGCTTGGGGCAGCAAGAGACCCAGTACTTC. It encodes CASSLGQQETQYF.

This rearrangement joins TRBV7-2 to TRBJ2-5; 7 bases are a match to TRBD2. From germline, CDR1 is SGHTA and CDR2 FQGNSA. The CDR3 has 15 amino acids. Germline trimming cut 2 bases from V and 5 bases from J; bases unmatched to any gene: 8. CDR3 bases: TGTGCCAGCAGCTTAAGCGGACTAGAGCACGAGACCCAGTACTTC. Translating it yields CASSLSGLEHETQYF.

This clone was observed once. The CDR3 DNA follows: TGTGCCAGCAGCTTCGCCATCGTTAGCGGGGGTGAGCAGTTCTTC. It encodes CASSFAIVSGGEQFF. This sequence joins TRBV11-2 and TRBJ2-1; 9 bases agree with TRBD2. V lost 3 bases, J lost 9 bases, and 9 bases stayed unmatched. Germline values: CDR1 SGHAT, CDR2 FQNNGV. This CDR3 has 15 amino acids.

The chain recombines TRBV6-5 with TRBJ1-6; tentatively, D is TRBD1 (5 bases). Trimming pared 6 bases from V and 4 bases from J, leaving 13 bases between. CDR3 length equals 15 residues. Per germline, CDR1 MNHEY and CDR2 SVGAGI. CDR3 sequence reads: CASRGPGEYNSPLHF. CDR3 coding DNA: TGTGCCAGCAGGGGACCGGGGGAATATAATTCACCCCTCCACTTT.

The rearrangement links TRBV19 to TRBJ1-5; possible D gene TRBD1, 6 bases. Germline V lookup: CDR1 LNHDA, CDR2 SQIVND (reference sequence). The CDR3 covers 15 residues. Deletions cut 4 bases from V and 0 bases from J, with 10 bases between. The CDR3 here is CASSTGAYSNQPQHF. CDR3 DNA: TGTGCCAGTAGTACAGGGGCCTATAGCAATCAGCCCCAGCATTTT.

The chain joins TRBV4-2 to TRBJ2-1; 8 bases agree with TRBD2. The junction had 1 base not matched to a gene; V was cut back by 4 bases and J by 5 bases. Germline assignment: CDR1 LGHNA and CDR2 YNFKEQ. The length of the CDR3 is 13 residues. Written as DNA, the CDR3 is TGTGCCAGCAGCCGTAGCGGGAACAATGAGCAGTTCTTC. Encoded protein: CASSRSGNNEQFF.

V and J are TRBV7-2 and TRBJ2-7; D is possibly TRBD1 (6 bases). Germline CDR1 is SGHTA and CDR2 is FQGNSA. The V end was cut by 5 bases, the J end by 7 bases, with 21 bases between. The CDR3 length is 15 residues. DNA for the CDR3: TGTGCCAGCAGCCCGGTCGGCAGGGGAATAAGAGAGCAGTACTTC. This sequence encodes CASSPVGRGIREQYF. The full variable domain, completed using reference TRBV7-2 and TRBJ2-7, is GAGVSQSPSNKVTEKGKDVELRCDPISGHTALYWYRQSLGQGLEFLIYFQGNSAPDKSGLPSDRFSAERTGGSVSTLTIQRTQQEDSAVYLCASSPVGRGIREQYFGPGTRLTVT.

In DNA form, the CDR3 reads TGTGCCAGTAGTACCGCAGGGGGCCCGAGCTCCTACGAGCAGTACTTC. Protein sequence: CASSTAGGPSSYEQYF. The chain employs TRBV19 and TRBJ2-7; 8 bases are a match to TRBD1. J was trimmed by 0 bases and V by 4 bases; bases with no gene match: 8. The CDR3 spans 16 residues. Per germline, CDR1 LNHDA and CDR2 SQIVND (reference sequence).

The rearrangement joins TRBV7-2 to TRBJ1-2; the D is unclear. CDR3 length: 13 amino acids. V was cut by 3 bases and J by 0 bases, with 5 bases left in between. Germline loops: CDR1 SGHTA, CDR2 FQGNSA. The CDR3 bases are TGTGCCAGCAGCTTCGGAGCTAACTATGGCTACACCTTC. This encodes CASSFGANYGYTF.

This sequence joins TRBV19 and TRBJ2-5; tentative D call: TRBD2 (5 bases). V was shortened by 1 base and J by 5 bases, with 8 bases between the two germline ends. The length of the CDR3 is 13 residues. The germline gives CDR1 LNHDA, CDR2 SQIVND (reference sequence). For the CDR3, the DNA is TGTGCCAGTAGTATAGCCGAGGGTGAGACCCAGTACTTC. It is translated as CASSIAEGETQYF.

This clone was picked up one time. The gene calls are TRBV9 and TRBJ2-5; 9 bases are shared with TRBD2. There are 15 residues in the CDR3. CDR1 SGDLS and CDR2 YYNGEE come from the germline V gene. The V gene end was trimmed by 6 bases and the J gene end by 1 base; junction bases not matched to a gene: 7. The CDR3 DNA reads as TGTGCCAGCACCTTTAGCGGGAGTGGCCAAGAGACCCAGTACTTC. It codes for CASTFSGSGQETQYF.

The chain links TRBV28 to TRBJ1-4, with D perhaps TRBD1 (6 bases). Germline V CDR1 and CDR2: MDHEN, SYDVKM. The V gene lost 2 bases and the J gene lost 8 bases, with 15 bases spanning the gap. This CDR3 contains 15 residues. The CDR3 is CASSLGGALGEKLFF. The CDR3 coding sequence is TGTGCCAGCAGTTTAGGGGGGGCATTGGGAGAAAAACTGTTTTTT.